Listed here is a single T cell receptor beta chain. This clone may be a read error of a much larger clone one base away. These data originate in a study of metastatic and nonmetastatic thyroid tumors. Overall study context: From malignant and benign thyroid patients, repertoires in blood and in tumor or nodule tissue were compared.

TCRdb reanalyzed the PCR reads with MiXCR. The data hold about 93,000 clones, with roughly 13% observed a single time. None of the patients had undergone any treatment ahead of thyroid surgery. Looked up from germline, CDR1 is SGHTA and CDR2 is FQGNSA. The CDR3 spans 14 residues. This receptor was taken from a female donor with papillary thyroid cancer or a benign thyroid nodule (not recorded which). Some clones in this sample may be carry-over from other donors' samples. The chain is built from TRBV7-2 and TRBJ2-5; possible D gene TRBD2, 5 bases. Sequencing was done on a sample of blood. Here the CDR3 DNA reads TGTTCCAGCAGCTTAGGGAGCGTCGGGGAGACCCAGTACTTC. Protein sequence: CSSSLGSVGETQYF.